The rows below give T cell receptor beta chains drawn from one sample of a study of control samples from healthy donors and cancer patients. The protocol was immunoSEQ multiplex PCR, while the TCRdb copy is restricted to in-frame clones and leaves out a portion. The sample includes 250,000 to 300,000 clones, roughly 80% of them seen just once. Sequenced material: PBMCs. These receptor sequences come from a woman aged 55 to 70 with lung cancer. CDR3s include the opening cysteine and the closing phenylalanine or tryptophan. D genes are given only for firm matches. The size field is filled for only some rows; it gives once, few, many or a size class.

V gene	clone size	CDR3 length	J gene	D gene	CDR3 protein	CDR3 DNA
TRBV7-3	-	15	TRBJ1-6	TRBD1	CASSSSGGRGSPLHF	TGTGCCAGCAGCTCTTCAGGGGGCAGGGGTTCACCCCTCCACTTT
TRBV28	-	14	TRBJ1-4	-	CASMDSTTNEKLFF	TGTGCCAGCATGGACAGCACAACTAATGAAAAACTGTTTTTT
TRBV10-3	-	15	TRBJ1-1	-	CAISEEQGLPTEAFF	TGTGCCATCAGTGAGGAACAGGGTCTGCCCACTGAAGCTTTCTTT
TRBV19	-	15	TRBJ2-6	-	CASSSPPAGANVLTF	TGTGCCAGTAGTTCTCCCCCGGCCGGGGCCAACGTCCTGACTTTC
TRBV7-9	-	12	TRBJ2-1	-	CASSLAYNEQFF	TGTGCCAGCAGCTTAGCCTACAATGAGCAGTTCTTC
TRBV5-4	-	16	TRBJ2-6	-	CASSLGLISGANVLTF	TGTGCCAGCAGCTTGGGTTTAATCTCTGGGGCCAACGTCCTGACTTTC
TRBV11-2	-	13	TRBJ1-5	-	CASSLGLDQPQHF	TGTGCCAGCAGCTTAGGGTTAGATCAGCCCCAGCATTTT
TRBV10-1	once	15	TRBJ2-3	-	CASSPQQGRTDTQYF	TGCGCCAGCAGTCCCCAACAGGGGAGGACAGATACGCAGTATTTT
TRBV30	-	11	TRBJ2-7	-	CALQKLGEQYF	TGTGCCCTGCAGAAACTTGGTGAGCAGTACTTC
TRBV2	once	13	TRBJ1-2	-	CASGLQGFSGYTF	TGTGCCAGCGGCTTACAGGGATTCTCTGGCTACACCTTC
TRBV19	-	16	TRBJ1-2	-	CASSISMTVSNYGYTF	TGTGCCAGTAGTATAAGTATGACAGTCTCTAACTATGGCTACACCTTC
TRBV2	-	12	TRBJ2-5	-	CASSQGVETQYF	TGTGCCAGCAGCCAGGGTGTTGAGACCCAGTACTTC
TRBV9	-	15	TRBJ1-1	-	CASSVGGQLNTEAFF	TGTGCCAGCAGCGTAGGCGGACAGTTGAACACTGAAGCTTTCTTT
TRBV5-5	-	13	TRBJ2-7	-	CASSSDIDYEQYF	TGTGCCAGCAGCTCTGACATCGACTACGAGCAGTACTTC
TRBV6-1	-	12	TRBJ1-5	-	CASSESGRPQHF	TGTGCCAGCAGTGAATCGGGTCGGCCCCAGCATTTT
TRBV30	-	13	TRBJ1-1	-	CAWSVKGPTEAFF	TGTGCCTGGAGTGTTAAGGGGCCCACTGAAGCTTTCTTT
TRBV9	-	13	TRBJ2-3	TRBD2	CASRRGFADTQYF	TGTGCCTCACGGCGGGGGTTTGCAGATACGCAGTATTTT
TRBV5-1	-	14	TRBJ1-1	-	CASSDPAGRQVAFF	TGCGCCAGCAGCGACCCCGCCGGCCGACAGGTTGCTTTCTTT
TRBV10-3	-	14	TRBJ1-1	-	CAISERQEGTEAFF	TGTGCCATCAGTGAGAGACAGGAGGGCACTGAAGCTTTCTTT
TRBV6-5	once	15	TRBJ1-4	TRBD1	CASSSRTGNYEKLFF	TGTGCCAGCAGTTCGAGGACAGGGAATTATGAAAAACTGTTTTTT
TRBV9	-	14	TRBJ2-7	-	CASSPGSRSYEQYF	TGTGCCAGCAGCCCCGGGAGTAGGTCCTACGAGCAGTACTTC
TRBV2	-	15	TRBJ1-2	-	CASSERWGANYGYTF	TGTGCCAGCAGTGAACGGTGGGGAGCTAACTATGGCTACACCTTC
TRBV18	-	16	TRBJ1-2	TRBD1	CASSPLRTGPNYGYTF	TGTGCCAGCTCACCACTGAGGACAGGTCCTAACTATGGCTACACCTTC
TRBV15	-	14	TRBJ2-3	-	CATSRDDGTDTQYF	TGTGCCACCAGCAGAGACGACGGCACAGATACGCAGTATTTT
TRBV9	-	17	TRBJ2-3	-	CASSAYSGGIVTDTQYF	TGTGCCAGCAGCGCCTATAGCGGAGGGATCGTTACAGATACGCAGTATTTT
TRBV4-1	-	14	TRBJ2-7	-	CASSQDRPRYEQYF	TGCGCCAGCAGCCAAGATCGTCCCCGCTACGAGCAGTACTTC
TRBV11-2	-	13	TRBJ2-5	-	CASSLGYQETQYF	TGTGCCAGCAGCTTAGGGTACCAAGAGACCCAGTACTTC
TRBV2	-	14	TRBJ1-5	-	CASSEVYGDQPQHF	TGTGCCAGCAGTGAAGTATACGGAGATCAGCCCCAGCATTTT
TRBV10-3	-	15	TRBJ1-1	-	CAISEEGEGATEAFF	TGTGCCATCAGTGAGGAGGGGGAAGGGGCCACTGAAGCTTTCTTT
TRBV2	few	15	TRBJ2-3	-	CASRADYVSTDTQYF	TGTGCCAGCAGGGCGGACTATGTTAGCACAGATACGCAGTATTTT
TRBV6-1	-	14	TRBJ1-1	-	CASSERGVKTEAFF	TGTGCCAGCAGTGAAAGGGGGGTAAAGACTGAAGCTTTCTTT
TRBV6-1	-	13	TRBJ1-5	-	CASSEYTNQPQHF	TGTGCCAGCAGTGAATACACTAATCAGCCCCAGCATTTT
TRBV6-6	-	15	TRBJ1-5	TRBD1	CASRYTGGGNQPQHF	TGTGCCAGCAGGTATACAGGGGGGGGCAATCAGCCCCAGCATTTT